The sequence of this T cell receptor (beta chain) was determined in a study of Ad26.COV2.S vaccination and SARS-CoV-2 variants. The CDR3 is 12 amino acids. Per the germline V gene, CDR1 is ENHRY and CDR2 is SYGVKD. V shed 3 bases and J shed 6 bases, with 5 bases lying between them. Sequenced by immunoSEQ multiplex PCR; TCRdb stores in-frame clones only, minus some. The sample lists about 480,000 clones; around 88% were seen once. Documented treatment: 15 to 20 received Ad26.COV2.S at low or high dose, single or two shots; roughly five received placebo; per-sample allocation not given. Sampling happened 63 days after the first vaccine or placebo injection.

The clonotype comes from a person aged 18-60 years who received the Ad26.COV2.S COVID-19 vaccine or a placebo. The V and J genes are TRBV10-3 and TRBJ2-2; D is unclear. The source was peripheral blood, collected in a trial of Ad26.COV2.S vaccine versus placebo. The CDR3 sequence: CAISDGAGELFF. The CDR3 nucleotides are TGTGCCATCAGTGATGGGGCCGGGGAGCTGTTTTTT.